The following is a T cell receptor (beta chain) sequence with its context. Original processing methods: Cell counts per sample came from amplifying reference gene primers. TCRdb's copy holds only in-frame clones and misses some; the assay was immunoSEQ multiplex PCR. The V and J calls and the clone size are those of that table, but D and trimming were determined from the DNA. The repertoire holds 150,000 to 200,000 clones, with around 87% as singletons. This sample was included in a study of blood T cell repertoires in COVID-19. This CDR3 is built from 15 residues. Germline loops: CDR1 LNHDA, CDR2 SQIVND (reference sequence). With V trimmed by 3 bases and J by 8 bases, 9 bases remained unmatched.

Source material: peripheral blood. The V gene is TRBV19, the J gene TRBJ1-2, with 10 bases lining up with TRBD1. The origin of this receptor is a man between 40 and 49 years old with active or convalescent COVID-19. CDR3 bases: TGTGCCAGTAGTATCGCCCGGACAGGGGGTTTGGGCTACACCTTC. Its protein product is CASSIARTGGLGYTF.